Presented here are 7 T cell receptor beta chains from one specimen sequenced in a study of T cells in Graves' hyperthyroidism and ophthalmopathy. The investigators amplified TCR beta CDR3 regions from RNA transcripts. HTBI primers were used for first-round RT-PCR of the TCR CDR3. TCRdb recomputed calls from the multiplex PCR reads with MiXCR, one row per CDR3 protein. The sample shows some 500,000 distinct CDR3 sequences, 13% to 15% of them seen only once. The sequenced sample consisted of blood. The receptor set was obtained from a woman aged 18-35 years with Graves' hyperthyroidism.

This clonotype was seen many times. V gene TRBV28 combines with J gene TRBJ2-3; perhaps TRBD2 as D (5 bases). There are 15 residues in the CDR3. Germline V gives CDR1 MDHEN, CDR2 SYDVKM. With 5 bases removed from V and 1 base from J, the gap between germline ends came to 13 bases. The CDR3 sequence: CASSGIEAGTDTQYF. The CDR3, as DNA: TGTGCCAGCAGTGGAATAGAAGCGGGCACAGATACGCAGTATTTT.

This clonotype has a count of ten or more. The chain combines TRBV7-2 with TRBJ2-1, with TRBD2 matching over 13 bases. Germline loops: CDR1 SGHTA, CDR2 FQGNSA. The CDR3 consists of 16 residues. V lost 2 bases and J lost 9; bases outside the gene matches: 7. DNA for the CDR3: TGTGCCAGCAGCTTAAGTACTAGCGGGAGGGCGAGTGAGCAGTTCTTC. Translated: CASSLSTSGRASEQFF.

This clonotype has more than one count but fewer than ten. This chain uses TRBV9 with TRBJ2-1, with TRBD2 identical over 13 bases. This CDR3 is 16 amino acids long. V gave up 4 bases and J gave up 4 bases; unmatched junction bases: 5. From germline, CDR1 is SGDLS and CDR2 YYNGEE. The CDR3 DNA sequence: TGTGCCAGCAGCCCCCGGACTAGCGGGAGATACAATGAGCAGTTCTTC. Protein sequence: CASSPRTSGRYNEQFF.

This clonotype was counted many times. This chain links TRBV12-3 or TRBV12-4 with TRBJ1-5; D perhaps matches TRBD1 (5 bases). V gave up 6 bases and J gave up 4 bases, with 16 bases separating them. The CDR3 spans 15 residues. CDR3 coding DNA: TGTGCCAGCAGGCTGACAAGGGACGGGAATCAGCCCCAGCATTTT. Its protein product is CASRLTRDGNQPQHF.

In its sample, this clonotype was seen a few times. The gene calls are TRBV10-1 and TRBJ2-3; D possibly corresponds to TRBD2 (6 bases). Germline CDR1 and CDR2: WNHNN and SYGVQD (reference sequence). This CDR3 contains 16 residues. Trimming pared 0 bases from V and 3 bases from J, leaving 13 bases between. The DNA of the CDR3 is TGCGCCAGCAGTGAGTCTGGACTATCAGGGACAGATACGCAGTATTTT. Translation gives CASSESGLSGTDTQYF.

Ten or more counts support this clonotype. The genes are TRBV10-3 and TRBJ2-1, with D perhaps matching TRBD2 (5 bases). Between the trimmed V and J ends, which lost 1 base and 5 bases, there was a span of 12 bases. Germline V gene sequence: CDR1 ENHRY, CDR2 SYGVKD. The CDR3 runs to 15 residues. CDR3 sequence reads: CAISEFGRANNEQFF. The DNA of the CDR3 is TGTGCCATCAGTGAGTTCGGGCGGGCCAACAATGAGCAGTTCTTC.

This clonotype was observed at least ten times. V and J are TRBV20-1 and TRBJ1-1; D not resolved. This CDR3 comprises 14 residues. The germline CDR1 and CDR2 sequences are DFQATT and SNEGSKA (reference sequence). V lost 7 bases and J lost 0, with 15 bases in between. CDR3: CSVLQPPMNTEAFF. The CDR3 bases are TGCAGTGTACTACAGCCCCCCATGAACACTGAAGCTTTCTTT.